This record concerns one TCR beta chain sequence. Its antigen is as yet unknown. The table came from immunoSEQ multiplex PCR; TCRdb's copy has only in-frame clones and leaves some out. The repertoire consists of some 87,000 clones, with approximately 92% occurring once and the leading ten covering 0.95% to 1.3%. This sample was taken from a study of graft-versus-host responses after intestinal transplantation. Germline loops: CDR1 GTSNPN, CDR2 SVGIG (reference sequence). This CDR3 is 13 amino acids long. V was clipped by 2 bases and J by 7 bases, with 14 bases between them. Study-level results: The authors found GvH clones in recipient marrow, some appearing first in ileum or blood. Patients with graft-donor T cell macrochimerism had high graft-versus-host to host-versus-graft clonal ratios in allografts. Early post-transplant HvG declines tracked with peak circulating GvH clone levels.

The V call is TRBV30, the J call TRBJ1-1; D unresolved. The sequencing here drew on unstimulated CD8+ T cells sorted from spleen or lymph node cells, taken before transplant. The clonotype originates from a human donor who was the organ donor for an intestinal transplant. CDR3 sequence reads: CAWSLSFQNEAFF. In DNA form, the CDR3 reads TGTGCCTGGAGTCTGTCATTCCAGAATGAAGCTTTCTTT.